A single sample is the source of the 15 T cell receptor beta chains below, sequenced in a study of pediatric ulcerative colitis. TCRdb's table, derived via immunoSEQ multiplex PCR, lists solely in-frame clones and lacks some. Among 65,000 or so clones, 80% to 90% were seen once, and the ten largest hold around 3.6%. The sequenced material came from blood. The receptors stem from a boy aged 10-17 years with severe ulcerative colitis.

This chain uses TRBV18 with TRBJ2-3; 13 positions match TRBD2. Germline CDR1 is KGHSH and CDR2 is LQKENI. V dropped 7 bases and J dropped 0; count of bases not matched to a gene: 7. CDR3 length: 17 amino acids. CDR3 amino acids: CASLRRLAGGSTDTQYF. The CDR3 nucleotides read TGTGCCAGCTTGCGGAGACTAGCGGGGGGTAGCACAGATACGCAGTATTTT.

The rearrangement links TRBV7-3 to TRBJ2-7, with 7 nucleotides matching TRBD2. The CDR3 has 18 residues. In germline, CDR1 is SGHTA, CDR2 FQGTGA. Losses at the gene ends were 7 bases for V and 6 bases for J; bases not matched to a gene: 24. CDR3 DNA sequence: TGTGCCAGCACTCAACACCACCCTAGCTGGCGGGAGTATCTCGAGCAGTACTTC. It specifies CASTQHHPSWREYLEQYF.

The sample holds a few counts of this clone. CDR3 residues: CASSLGRWDEQFF. CDR3 in DNA: TGTGCCAGCAGTTTGGGAAGATGGGATGAGCAGTTCTTC. The V and J genes are TRBV27 and TRBJ2-1; D not certain. CDR3 length: 13 residues. Germline CDR1 reads MNHEY; CDR2 reads SMNVEV (reference sequence). Between the trimmed V and J ends, which lost 3 bases and 8 bases, there was a span of 11 bases.

The V gene is TRBV11-3, the J gene TRBJ2-1; 14 bases match TRBD2. Germline lookup yields CDR1 SGHNT and CDR2 YENEEA. V gave up 5 bases and J gave up 9 bases; unmatched junction bases: 6. CDR3 length: 15 amino acids. In DNA, the CDR3 is TGTGCCAGCAGCGTGGGACTAGCGGGAGTGGGTGAGCAGTTCTTC. Translated, it gives CASSVGLAGVGEQFF.

This rearrangement joins TRBV2 to TRBJ2-7, with 8 bases fitting TRBD2. The V segment lost 5 bases and the J segment 4 bases; nucleotides outside the gene matches: 10. The CDR3 extends over 15 amino acids. Germline V gives CDR1 SNHLY, CDR2 FYNNEI. CDR3 DNA: TGTGCCAGCAGTCTCGGACTAGCTTTTTCTTACGAGCAGTACTTC. It specifies CASSLGLAFSYEQYF.

V usage is TRBV6-5 and J usage is TRBJ1-2, with unresolved D. Germline lookup yields CDR1 MNHEY and CDR2 SVGAGI. V lost 6 bases and J lost 5, with 10 bases in between. The length of the CDR3 is 12 residues. CDR3 protein: CASSPDGYGYTF. In DNA form, the CDR3 reads TGTGCCAGCAGCCCGGACGGTTATGGCTACACCTTC.

The chain links TRBV6-1 to TRBJ2-2, with D maybe TRBD1 (6 bases). The CDR3 loop spans 14 amino acids. Between the trimmed V and J ends, which lost 8 bases and 1 base, there was a span of 11 bases. Germline V CDR1 and CDR2: MNHNS, SASEGT. Here the CDR3 reads CASQDSLNTGELFF. The CDR3 coding sequence is TGTGCCAGCCAGGACAGCCTGAACACCGGGGAGCTGTTTTTT.

The V and J genes are TRBV29-1 and TRBJ2-7; D not resolved. This CDR3 comprises 15 residues. The germline V gene has CDR1 SQVTM and CDR2 ANQGSEA. The V gene lost 2 bases and the J gene lost 0 bases, with 14 bases spanning the gap. CDR3 bases: TGCAGCGTTGAATACCCAGGTTCGAGCTCCTACGAGCAGTACTTC. The encoded protein is CSVEYPGSSSYEQYF.

V and J are TRBV6-5 and TRBJ1-5; D is ambiguous. The ends were cut back, 11 bases at V and 4 bases at J, with 15 bases in the middle. Germline assignment: CDR1 MNHEY and CDR2 SVGAGI. The CDR3 has 13 amino acids. The DNA of the CDR3 is TGTGCCGTAAGGGCAGATTTTAATCAGCCCCAGCATTTT. Translated: CAVRADFNQPQHF.

This clone came up a few times. V is TRBV15 and J is TRBJ2-5; D uncertain. This CDR3 comprises 13 residues. V was shortened by 0 bases and J by 4 bases, with 6 bases between the two germline ends. Looked up from germline, CDR1 is LNHNV and CDR2 is YYDKDF (reference sequence). CDR3: CATSRDLSETQYF. The CDR3 DNA reads TGTGCCACCAGCAGAGATCTGTCAGAGACCCAGTACTTC.

The V and J genes are TRBV2 and TRBJ2-7; tentatively, D is TRBD1 or TRBD2 (5 bases each). The CDR3 covers 15 residues. V was trimmed by 6 bases and J by 3 bases, leaving 18 bases between them. Germline V gene lookup returns CDR1 SNHLY and CDR2 FYNNEI. CDR3 in amino acids: CASRGQWDADYEQYF. DNA of the CDR3: TGTGCCAGCAGGGGCCAATGGGACGCAGACTACGAGCAGTACTTC.

This clone was counted once. This chain connects TRBV5-1 to TRBJ2-7, with D perhaps TRBD1 or TRBD2 (5 bases each). V lost 4 bases to trimming and J lost 3 bases, with 14 bases between them. Germline V gene data show CDR1 as SGHRS and CDR2 as YFSETQ. The CDR3 is made up of 14 amino acids. The CDR3 sequence is CASSVAQGFYEQYF. CDR3 coding DNA: TGCGCCAGCAGCGTAGCGCAGGGTTTCTACGAGCAGTACTTC.

This chain links TRBV28 with TRBJ1-2; weak D call: TRBD1 (6 bases). V lost 4 bases and J lost 0, with 12 bases in between. The CDR3 consists of 15 residues. Germline V lookup: CDR1 MDHEN, CDR2 SYDVKM. CDR3 DNA: TGTGCCAGCAGTTCCCAGGGGATCCCTAACTATGGCTACACCTTC. It codes for CASSSQGIPNYGYTF.

This clone was counted a few times. The chain employs TRBV19 and TRBJ1-2; D call uncertain. This CDR3 spans 14 amino acids. The V gene lost 10 bases and the J gene lost 6 bases, with 21 bases spanning the gap. CDR1 and CDR2 from the germline V gene are LNHDA and SQIVND (reference sequence). The CDR3 protein is CATRTLGRQDGYTF. The CDR3 DNA sequence: TGTGCCACCAGAACTCTCGGGAGACAAGATGGCTACACCTTC.

The rearrangement uses TRBV29-1 and TRBJ2-3, with D possibly matching TRBD2 (6 bases). This CDR3 is 13 amino acids long. Germline loops: CDR1 SQVTM, CDR2 ANQGSEA. V was clipped by 5 bases and J by 3 bases, with 12 bases between them. For the CDR3, the DNA is TGCAGCGTTTGTTTCGGGAGTACAGATACGCAGTATTTT. This sequence encodes CSVCFGSTDTQYF.